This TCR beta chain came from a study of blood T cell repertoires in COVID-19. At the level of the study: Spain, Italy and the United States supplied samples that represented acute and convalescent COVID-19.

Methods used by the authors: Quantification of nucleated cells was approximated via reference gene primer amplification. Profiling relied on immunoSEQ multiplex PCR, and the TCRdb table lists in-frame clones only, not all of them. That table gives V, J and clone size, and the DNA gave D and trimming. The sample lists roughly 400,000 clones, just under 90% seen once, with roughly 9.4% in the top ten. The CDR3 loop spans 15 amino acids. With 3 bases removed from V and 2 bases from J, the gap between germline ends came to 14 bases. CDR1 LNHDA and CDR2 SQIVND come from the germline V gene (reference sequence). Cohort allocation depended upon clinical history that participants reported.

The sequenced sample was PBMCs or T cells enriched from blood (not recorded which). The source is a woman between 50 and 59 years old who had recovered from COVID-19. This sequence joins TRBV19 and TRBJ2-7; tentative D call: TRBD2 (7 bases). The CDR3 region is CASSMGRGGTYEQYF. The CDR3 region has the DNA TGTGCCAGTAGTATGGGGAGGGGGGGAACCTACGAGCAGTACTTC.